Below, 27 T cell receptor beta chains from the same sample are listed, as sequenced in a study of T cell clonotyping in hematopoietic cell transplantation (dated by TCRdb to about 2021). The library was made by the immunoSEQ multiplex PCR assay. TCRdb took this table from immuneACCESS and kept in-frame rearrangements with V and J called. Such tables lack part of the clones; where checked against another copy, unresolved V genes explain under half of the gap, and the rest is unexplained. Within this sample are approximately 14,000 clones, with approximately 97% of them counted one time only. Jointly, the top ten make up around 4.2% of the sample. Interpreted using the paper, the time point label stands for: 30 days after allo-HCT. The sequencing used peripheral blood mononuclear cells, collected 30 days after allogeneic stem cell transplant. These receptors came from a female patient in her 50s who had an allogeneic stem cell transplant from an unrelated donor, so T cells may come from the graft donor. Some clones in this sample may be carry-over from other donors' samples.

This chain links TRBV6-4 with TRBJ1-2; the match to TRBD1 covers 12 bases. Trimming took 5 bases from V and 3 from J; bases not matched to a gene: 7. The CDR3 is 16 amino acids. Germline V gives CDR1 MRHNA, CDR2 SNTAGT. In DNA, the CDR3 is TGTGCCAGCAGTTTGACCGGGACAGGGGGCTACTATGGCTACACCTTC. Translated, it gives CASSLTGTGGYYGYTF.

The chain is built from TRBV7-8 and TRBJ2-7; D might be TRBD2 (6 bases). V gave up 5 bases and J gave up 6 bases, with 8 bases separating them. This CDR3 spans 11 amino acids. Germline CDR1 and CDR2: SGHVS and FQNEAQ. CDR3 residues: CASSGTFEQYF. In DNA form, the CDR3 reads TGTGCCAGCAGCGGGACTTTCGAGCAGTACTTC.

This chain links TRBV6-5 with TRBJ2-7, with a possible D match to TRBD2 (5 bases). The germline V gene encodes CDR1 MNHEY and CDR2 SVGAGI. Trimming removed 0 bases from V and 2 bases from J, with 11 bases in between. This CDR3 has 15 amino acids. The CDR3 DNA reads as TGTGCCAGCAGTTACTCGACGGGGTTACCCTACGAGCAGTACTTC. Its protein product is CASSYSTGLPYEQYF.

The V gene is TRBV7-2, the J gene TRBJ1-2; D possibly corresponds to TRBD1 (6 bases). The CDR3 totals 14 residues. The germline gives CDR1 SGHTA, CDR2 FQGNSA. V lost 5 bases, J lost 3 bases, and 13 bases lay in between. CDR3 nucleotide sequence: TGTGCCAGCAGCCGTCCAGGGGTTGACTATGGCTACACCTTC. Translated, it gives CASSRPGVDYGYTF.

The chain employs TRBV5-6 and TRBJ2-5; maybe TRBD2 (6 bases). V was shortened by 4 bases and J by 4 bases, with 17 bases between the two germline ends. This CDR3 is built from 15 residues. Germline V gives CDR1 SGHDT, CDR2 YYEEEE. The chain's CDR3 is CASSPWGTSIETQYF. The CDR3 coding sequence is TGTGCCAGCAGCCCCTGGGGAACTAGCATAGAGACCCAGTACTTC.

The V and J genes are TRBV25-1 and TRBJ1-1, with 8 positions matching TRBD1. J was trimmed by 11 bases and V by 3 bases; bases with no gene match: 2. Germline CDR1 reads MGHDK; CDR2 reads SYGVNS. The CDR3 has 11 residues. CDR3: CASSERQGAFF. The CDR3 DNA reads TGTGCCAGCAGTGAGAGACAGGGGGCTTTCTTT.

V gene TRBV11-2 combines with J gene TRBJ1-2, with D unclear. Trimming shortened V by 0 bases and J by 5 bases, and 10 bases separated the two germline ends. CDR1 is SGHAT, CDR2 FQNNGV, per germline. The length of the CDR3 is 14 residues. The CDR3 nucleotides read TGTGCCAGCAGCTTAGATAGGGCTCGTTATGGCTACACCTTC. Its translation: CASSLDRARYGYTF.

The chain joins TRBV9 to TRBJ2-7; no clear D. The CDR3 runs 14 residues. CDR1 SGDLS and CDR2 YYNGEE come from the germline V gene. Trimming took 4 bases from V and 3 from J, leaving 14 bases between them. This chain's CDR3 is CASSPGLGYYEQYF. CDR3 DNA sequence: TGTGCCAGCAGCCCAGGCTTGGGATACTACGAGCAGTACTTC. Complete variable domain (other parts from reference TRBV9 and TRBJ2-7): DSGVTQTPKHLITATGQRVTLRCSPRSGDLSVYWYQQSLDQGLQFLIQYYNGEERAKGNILERFSAQQFPDLHSELNLSSLELGDSALYFCASSPGLGYYEQYFGPGTRLTVT.

The count of this clone is one. The CDR3 reads CAWQGGRSPLHF. In DNA, the CDR3 is TGTGCCTGGCAGGGGGGTCGTTCACCCCTCCACTTT. The V and J genes are TRBV30 and TRBJ1-6; 7 nucleotides line up with TRBD1. J gave up 9 bases and V 5 bases, and 4 bases lay outside the gene matches. Germline loops: CDR1 GTSNPN, CDR2 SVGIG (reference sequence). The CDR3 has 12 residues.

V usage is TRBV30 and J usage is TRBJ2-2; 8 nucleotides line up with TRBD2. Germline-derived CDR1 and CDR2 are GTSNPN and SVGIG (reference sequence). CDR3 length: 16 amino acids. V shed 7 bases, J shed 1 base, and the junction held 11 bases outside the gene matches. CDR3 nucleotide sequence: TGTGCCTCGGCCGCGGGAGGACACTTGAACACCGGGGAGCTGTTTTTT. It encodes CASAAGGHLNTGELFF.

This chain links TRBV29-1 with TRBJ1-6, with D perhaps TRBD1 (5 bases). The CDR3 is 13 amino acids. Germline-derived CDR1 and CDR2 are SQVTM and ANQGSEA. V dropped 7 bases and J dropped 1 base, with 8 bases sitting between them. The CDR3 DNA reads TGCAGCGCACGGGGGTCCTATAATTCACCCCTCCACTTT. The encoded protein is CSARGSYNSPLHF.

This chain joins TRBV19 and TRBJ1-2, with D unresolved. With 4 bases removed from V and 2 bases from J, the gap between germline ends came to 8 bases. CDR1 is LNHDA, CDR2 SQIVND, per germline (reference sequence). The CDR3 spans 13 residues. DNA of the CDR3: TGTGCCAGTAGTAAGACCGGGAACTATGGCTACACCTTC. Protein: CASSKTGNYGYTF.

J is TRBJ2-7 and V is TRBV7-3, with D tentatively TRBD1 (6 bases). Trimming cost V 0 bases and J 2 bases, with 11 bases left between them. The CDR3 consists of 15 residues. Germline CDR1 SGHTA, CDR2 FQGTGA. CDR3 region: CASSLTPGVPYEQYF. The CDR3 DNA sequence: TGTGCCAGCAGCTTAACTCCAGGGGTACCCTACGAGCAGTACTTC.

The rearrangement uses TRBV29-1 and TRBJ2-5; D is perhaps TRBD2 (7 bases). The germline V gene encodes CDR1 SQVTM and CDR2 ANQGSEA. Deletions cut 7 bases from V and 5 bases from J, with 11 bases between. The CDR3 has 11 residues. Here the CDR3 DNA reads TGCAGCGGTGAGGGGGGGGAGACCCAGTACTTC. This gives the protein CSGEGGETQYF.

The V call is TRBV6-1, the J call TRBJ2-7, with D possibly being TRBD1 (6 bases). This CDR3 contains 12 residues. Trimming left V 3 bases short and J 4 bases short, with 7 bases between. Germline V CDR1 and CDR2: MNHNS, SASEGT. CDR3 nucleotides: TGTGCCAGCAGTGACCAGGGGTACGAGCAGTACTTC. Translated, it gives CASSDQGYEQYF.

The J gene is TRBJ2-7, the V gene TRBV2; the D gene is possibly TRBD1 (5 bases). CDR3 length: 11 amino acids. Germline lookup yields CDR1 SNHLY and CDR2 FYNNEI. V lost 3 bases, J lost 9 bases, and 9 bases lay in between. CDR3 nucleotide sequence: TGTGCCAGCAGTGACAGGGCACCGCAGTACTTC. This codes for CASSDRAPQYF.

CDR3 residues: CASSLEGNGYTF. The CDR3 DNA reads as TGCGCCAGCAGCTTGGAAGGGAATGGCTACACCTTC. The rearrangement joins TRBV5-1 to TRBJ1-2; no definite D call. The V gene's germline CDR1 is SGHRS and CDR2 YFSETQ. This CDR3 is built from 12 residues. Trimming pared 0 bases from V and 6 bases from J, leaving 6 bases between.

The chain has TRBV6-5 and TRBJ1-1; possibly TRBD1 for D (5 bases). V gave up 4 bases and J gave up 2 bases, with 11 bases separating them. This CDR3 region has 14 residues. CDR1 is MNHEY and CDR2 is SVGAGI in the germline V gene. The CDR3 region has the DNA TGTGCCAGCAGTTTGAAGACAGCAAACACTGAAGCTTTCTTT. Translating it yields CASSLKTANTEAFF.

The J gene is TRBJ2-5, the V gene TRBV15; TRBD1 is a possible D gene (6 bases). With 0 bases removed from V and 4 bases from J, the gap between germline ends came to 9 bases. CDR3 size: 14 residues. Per the germline V gene, CDR1 is LNHNV and CDR2 is YYDKDF (reference sequence). Here the CDR3 reads CATSRDSRGETQYF. The CDR3 DNA reads as TGTGCCACCAGCAGAGATTCCAGGGGAGAGACCCAGTACTTC.

The genes are TRBV6-4 and TRBJ2-3; weak D call: TRBD2 (6 bases). This CDR3 comprises 15 residues. Germline assignment: CDR1 MRHNA and CDR2 SNTAGT. Trimming shortened V by 3 bases and J by 2 bases, and 12 bases separated the two germline ends. CDR3 DNA: TGTGCCAGCAGTGATGGAGGGACCCCCACAGATACGCAGTATTTT. Translating gives CASSDGGTPTDTQYF.

The gene calls are TRBV2 and TRBJ2-6; TRBD2 is a possible D gene (5 bases). CDR3 length: 15 residues. The V end was cut by 4 bases, the J end by 3 bases, with 10 bases between. Germline CDR1 reads SNHLY; CDR2 reads FYNNEI. The CDR3 is CASSARTGGANVLTF. The CDR3 DNA reads TGTGCCAGCAGTGCCCGGACTGGTGGGGCCAACGTCCTGACTTTC.

This clone occurred once. The rearrangement joins TRBV7-8 to TRBJ1-5; 11 nucleotides agree with TRBD1. Germline CDR1 is SGHVS and CDR2 is FQNEAQ. The CDR3 totals 15 residues. With 5 bases clipped from V and 4 bases from J, the junction kept 4 bases outside the gene matches. The CDR3 is CASSRTGGGNQPQHF. As DNA, the CDR3 is TGTGCCAGCAGCCGGACAGGGGGCGGGAATCAGCCCCAGCATTTT.

The J gene is TRBJ1-6, the V gene TRBV6-1; D remains unclear. The CDR3 contains 12 residues. From germline, CDR1 is MNHNS and CDR2 SASEGT. V shed 7 bases and J shed 0 bases, with 1 base lying between them. This CDR3 is CASTSYNSPLHF. The CDR3 bases are TGTGCCAGCACCTCCTATAATTCACCCCTCCACTTT.

The chain recombines TRBV9 with TRBJ1-1; 8 nucleotides agree with TRBD1. The CDR3 sequence is 13 residues long. Germline loops: CDR1 SGDLS, CDR2 YYNGEE. Trimming removed 4 bases from V and 10 bases from J; junction bases left unmatched: 9. The CDR3 coding sequence is TGTGCCAGCAGCAATTACAGGGGGAGTGCAGCTTTCTTT. The encoded protein is CASSNYRGSAAFF.

The chain joins TRBV29-1 to TRBJ1-1; D not resolved. The CDR3 is 10 residues long. Germline CDR1 is SQVTM and CDR2 is ANQGSEA. V lost 3 bases and J 7 bases, leaving 6 bases between the germline ends. The CDR3 nucleotides read TGCAGCGTTGACGAAGATGAAGCTTTCTTT. This sequence encodes CSVDEDEAFF.

The CDR3 protein is CASSNGVGLNEKLFF. The CDR3 bases are TGCGCCAGCAGCAATGGCGTGGGTCTTAATGAAAAACTGTTTTTT. The J gene is TRBJ1-4, the V gene TRBV5-1; D remains ambiguous. This CDR3 spans 15 amino acids. V was trimmed by 4 bases and J by 4 bases, leaving 14 bases between them. The germline V gene encodes CDR1 SGHRS and CDR2 YFSETQ.

CDR3 in DNA: TGTGCCAGCAGCGCCCTCACACAAGATACGCAGTATTTT. Its protein is CASSALTQDTQYF. This chain joins TRBV9 and TRBJ2-3; D unresolved. Germline V gene lookup returns CDR1 SGDLS and CDR2 YYNGEE. V was shortened by 3 bases and J by 5 bases, with 10 bases between the two germline ends. The CDR3 extends over 13 amino acids. The full variable domain, completed using reference TRBV9 and TRBJ2-3, is DSGVTQTPKHLITATGQRVTLRCSPRSGDLSVYWYQQSLDQGLQFLIQYYNGEERAKGNILERFSAQQFPDLHSELNLSSLELGDSALYFCASSALTQDTQYFGPGTRLTVL.